This T cell receptor (beta chain) was sequenced for a study of cytomegalovirus exposure and HLA in healthy donors. Study-level information: Early released data had 65 million to 100 million unique TCRs, all coming from HLA-typed donors. Membership in the Caucasian-associated ancestry cluster was found for 65% to 85% of 300 to 500 genotyped donors. Study observations and caveats: It was reported that TCR beta sequences correctly inferred the HLA-A and HLA-B alleles for most subjects.

This clone came up once. What it binds is not known. This PCR relied on a set of 60 Vbeta primers and 13 Jbeta primers. Only in-frame clones appear in the TCRdb table, and some are missing; sequencing was by immunoSEQ multiplex PCR. The table has over 80,000 clones, 73% seen once. The sample consisted of PBMCs. The sequence was collected from a man aged 40-55 years in good health and CMV-seronegative.

The CDR3 DNA reads as TGTGCCAGCAGTTACCCCGGAGGGTGGGACACCGGGGAGCTGTTTTTT. Translated, it gives CASSYPGGWDTGELFF. The chain has TRBV6-5 and TRBJ2-2, with a weak D call TRBD2 (6 bases). The CDR3 runs to 16 residues. The germline V gene has CDR1 MNHEY and CDR2 SVGAGI. V was clipped by 2 bases and J by 3 bases, with 13 bases between them.